The clone carrying this TCR beta chain appeared a few times. The target antigen is unknown. The CDR3 spans 17 residues. J was trimmed by 5 bases and V by 0 bases; bases with no gene match: 8. Germline V gene sequence: CDR1 SGHRS, CDR2 YFSETQ. The authors sorted CD4+ naive, central memory, regulatory and stem cell-like memory cells via CD45RO/CCR7/CD25/CD127/CD95/CD27. The authors obtained over 98% purity in all sorted populations. These data originate in a study of beta chain features in type 1 diabetes. Regarding the study as a whole: Among patients, naive, central memory and Treg TCRB repertoires appeared more similar than among healthy donors. Significant though moderate, a shortening of TCRB CDR3s appeared in all four CD4+ subsets of Type 1 diabetes patients. Here, the possible influence of HLA type (on TCRB rearrangement) remained unresolved.

Sequencing targeted expressed TCRB transcripts, as all isolated RNA had been reverse transcribed. Assay used: immunoSEQ multiplex PCR; TCRdb lists only in-frame clones, some missing. The data hold some 370,000 clones, with around a tenth observed a single time. This TCR was sampled from a man aged 25 to 40 with type 1 diabetes. The chain uses TRBV5-1 and TRBJ2-2; the match to TRBD1 covers 9 bases. Input material: central memory CD4+ T cells from blood. In DNA, the CDR3 is TGCGCCAGCAGCTTGGGCCCTAGGACAGGGGAAACCGGGGAGCTGTTTTTT. Protein product: CASSLGPRTGETGELFF.